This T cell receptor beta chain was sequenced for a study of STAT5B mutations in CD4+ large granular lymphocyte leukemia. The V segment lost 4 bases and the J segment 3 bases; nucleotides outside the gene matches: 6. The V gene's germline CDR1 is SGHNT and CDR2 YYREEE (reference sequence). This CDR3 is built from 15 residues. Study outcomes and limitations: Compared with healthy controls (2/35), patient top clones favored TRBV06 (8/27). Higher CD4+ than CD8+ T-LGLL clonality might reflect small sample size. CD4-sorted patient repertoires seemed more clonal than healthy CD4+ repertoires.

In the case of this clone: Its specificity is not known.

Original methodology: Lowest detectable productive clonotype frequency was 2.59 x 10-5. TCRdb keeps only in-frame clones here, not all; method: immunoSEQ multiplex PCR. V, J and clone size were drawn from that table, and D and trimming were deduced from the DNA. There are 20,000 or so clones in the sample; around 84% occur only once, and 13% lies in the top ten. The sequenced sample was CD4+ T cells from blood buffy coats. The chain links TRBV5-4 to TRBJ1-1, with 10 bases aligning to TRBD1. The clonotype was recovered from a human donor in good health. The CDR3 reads CASSPGQGVDTEAFF. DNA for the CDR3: TGTGCCAGCAGCCCCGGACAGGGGGTAGACACTGAAGCTTTCTTT.